Sequencing of this T cell receptor (beta chain) was carried out in a study of Graves' ophthalmopathy and Graves' hyperthyroidism. Findings and limits, study-wide: The model achieved over 60% sensitivity and under 75% specificity for ophthalmopathy progression. The authors also found most expanded thyroid clonotypes above 0.001 frequency in blood.

The CDR3 extends over 15 amino acids. Newly diagnosed hyperthyroidism donors, aged 18 to 65, duration under 2 months. RNA transcripts were the template, and TCR beta CDR3 regions were amplified from them. RT-PCR in the first round used HTBI primers; a second-round multiplex PCR followed. TCRdb itself ran the multiplex PCR reads through MiXCR, one entry per CDR3 protein. The sample holds 500,000 to 600,000 distinct CDR3 sequences, 39% seen once. With regard to this clonotype: The antigen remains undetermined.

This receptor was obtained from an adult man with Graves' hyperthyroidism. The chain couples TRBV12-3 or TRBV12-4 to TRBJ2-5; 8 bases line up with TRBD1. TRBJ2-4 matches the DNA end more closely, so the J call is doubtful. Sequencing was performed on peripheral blood or thyroid tissue (not recorded which). CDR3 nucleotides: TGTGCCAGCAGTTACCCCCGGACAGGGCAGGACATTCAGTACTTC. Residues: CASSYPRTGQDIQYF.